This TCR beta chain was found in a study of blood T cell repertoires in COVID-19. At the level of the study: The study drew acute and convalescent COVID-19 samples from the United States, Italy and Spain.

Germline values: CDR1 MNHEY, CDR2 SVGAGI. This CDR3 comprises 13 residues. The V end lost 6 bases, the J end lost 5 bases, and 11 bases lay between the germline ends. This clone has a single count. Produced via immunoSEQ multiplex PCR; TCRdb's table is partial and in-frame only. The data show about 92,000 clones, more than 80% seen once. Sample: peripheral blood. This sequence originates from a woman between 70 and 85 years old with acute or convalescent COVID-19. V usage is TRBV6-5 and J usage is TRBJ1-5; tentative D call: TRBD1 (5 bases). CDR3 loop: CASSAGGDQPQHF. The CDR3 DNA sequence: TGTGCCAGCAGCGCGGGGGGGGATCAGCCCCAGCATTTT.